This entry is about one TCR beta chain. The assay was immunoSEQ multiplex PCR, and TCRdb's table has in-frame clones only and misses some. The sample has under 300,000 clones, about four fifths seen once; the top ten hold roughly 1.5%. This sample was included in a study of blood T cell repertoires in COVID-19. The CDR3 consists of 14 residues. Germline V gene data show CDR1 as LGHNA and CDR2 as YSLEER. The V and J ends lost 1 base and 7 bases, in that order; junction bases with no gene match: 4. The V call is TRBV4-3, the J call TRBJ1-5; 7 bases agree with TRBD1. This TCR was recovered from a human donor with COVID-19, enrolled during active disease. The donor label of this sample is uncertain. Sequencing was performed on peripheral blood. The CDR3 loop is CASSQVGGRQPQHF. The DNA for the CDR3 is TGCGCCAGCAGCCAAGTAGGGGGCAGACAGCCCCAGCATTTT.